This T cell receptor (beta chain) derives from a study of response to subunit inactivated influenza vaccine (dated by TCRdb to 2016 to 2019). Background on the whole study: Deep quantitative T cell receptor repertoire profiling was used in the study to track responses to a trivalent subunit inactivated influenza vaccine.

Note on this clonotype: Its antigen has not been determined. Per-base qualities were not stored, and no clone one base away is much larger.

The library was built by means of RT-PCR. Sequencing used an Illumina HiSeq 2500. The public sequencing data were trimmed at Q25 with fastp and processed into clonotypes with MiXCR by TCRdb, which kept only in-frame beta chains. Under each unique CDR3 protein, matching rows form one entry showing the most common genes and DNA. The sample records 650,000 to 800,000 distinct CDR3 sequences, around 13% of which are singletons. Around 6.5% of the sample rests with the top ten. The investigation overall reported the following: According to the authors, only a limited number of new T cells may be recruited by each seasonal influenza vaccination.

The germline V gene (reference sequence) sets CDR1 to GTSNPN and CDR2 to SVGIG. Its CDR3 holds 14 amino acids, cysteine through phenylalanine. The read is trimmed to its CDR3 DNA, 42 bases read in frame from base 1. At the junction V is shortened by 2 bases and J by 3 bases, with 13 bases in between. The receptor was isolated from a man in his fifties who received an inactivated influenza vaccine. Donor details come from another sample of the same person, matched by shared clones. Recombination joined TRBV30 with TRBJ1-1; TRBD1 is possibly the D segment (5 matching bases). The sample was PBMCs from blood, taken approximately 15 days before vaccination. The CDR3 in this case is CAWSTGMGDTEAFF. The DNA sequence is given as TGTGCCTGGAGTACGGGGATGGGGGACACTGAAGCTTTCTTT.